Below are 14 T cell receptor beta chains sequenced from a single sample in a study of regulatory T cells in long-lasting Graves disease. Building the TCR beta libraries relied on iRepertoire HTBI primers, and CDR3 regions underwent Arm-PCR. TCRdb reanalysed the multiplex PCR reads using MiXCR and keeps one entry per CDR3 protein. The profile shows more than 300,000 distinct CDR3 sequences, over 9.5% of them singletons. As to time point: newly diagnosed GD, antithyroid drugs for less than 3 months. PBMC-extracted RNA yielded the TCR library. The sample also formed part of further work on T cells in Graves' hyperthyroidism and ophthalmopathy.

The sample in question was peripheral blood mononuclear cells (PBMCs), obtained at new diagnosis, from a patient treated with antithyroid drugs. Every receptor here comes from a young woman with Graves disease.

This clonotype was seen ten or more times. The chain uses TRBV12-3 or TRBV12-4 and TRBJ2-5; 9 positions match TRBD2. This CDR3 region has 16 residues. V shed 5 bases and J 1 base; nucleotides not matched to a gene: 8. The CDR3 region is CASSIILAGTQETQYF. In nucleotides, the CDR3 is TGTGCCAGCAGTATTATCCTAGCGGGGACCCAAGAGACCCAGTACTTC.

The chain carries TRBV9 and TRBJ2-3; TRBD2 is a possible D gene (5 bases). The ends were cut back, 4 bases at V and 2 bases at J, with 11 bases in the middle. Germline V lookup: CDR1 SGDLS, CDR2 YYNGEE. CDR3 length: 14 residues. DNA for the CDR3: TGTGCCAGCAGCTCCGTGACTAACACAGATACGCAGTATTTT. It codes for CASSSVTNTDTQYF. Supplemented by reference TRBV9 and TRBJ2-3, the full variable domain reads DSGVTQTPKHLITATGQRVTLRCSPRSGDLSVYWYQQSLDQGLQFLIQYYNGEERAKGNILERFSAQQFPDLHSELNLSSLELGDSALYFCASSSVTNTDTQYFGPGTRLTVL.

This clonotype appeared many times. The rearrangement links TRBV20-1 to TRBJ2-7, with 11 bases aligning to TRBD2. The J segment lost 3 bases and the V segment lost 5 bases, leaving 0 bases of the junction unmatched. CDR3 length: 12 amino acids. CDR1 and CDR2 from the germline V gene are DFQATT and SNEGSKA (reference sequence). The CDR3 DNA is TGCAGTGCTGGGACTAGCGGCTACGAGCAGTACTTC. Encoded protein: CSAGTSGYEQYF.

The rearrangement links TRBV7-2 to TRBJ2-5; 10 nucleotides match TRBD2. The CDR3 is 19 amino acids. From germline, CDR1 is SGHTA and CDR2 FQGNSA. V was pared by 3 bases and J by 5 bases, with 18 bases of the junction left unmatched. The CDR3, as DNA: TGTGCCAGCAGCTTCCTCCGGTTTCAAGCGGGAGGGGGTCGGGAGACCCAGTACTTC. This sequence encodes CASSFLRFQAGGGRETQYF.

This clonotype has a handful of counts. The rearrangement joins TRBV20-1 to TRBJ2-7, with 14 bases lining up with TRBD2. The CDR3 extends over 16 amino acids. V lost 0 bases, J lost 7 bases, and 8 bases stayed unmatched. Germline V lookup: CDR1 DFQATT, CDR2 SNEGSKA (reference sequence). The CDR3 here is CSARDDRTSGRREQYF. CDR3 nucleotides: TGCAGTGCTAGAGATGACAGGACTAGCGGGAGGAGAGAGCAGTACTTC.

This clonotype was recorded many times. The V call is TRBV9, the J call TRBJ1-5; possibly TRBD1 for D (6 bases). Germline assignment: CDR1 SGDLS and CDR2 YYNGEE. The CDR3 runs to 17 residues. Trimming took 3 bases from V and 6 from J, leaving 22 bases between them. CDR3: CASSAGRRDIIGQPQHF. The CDR3 DNA is TGTGCCAGCAGCGCGGGCCGGAGGGACATCATCGGTCAGCCCCAGCATTTT.

This clonotype was seen at least ten times. The chain's CDR3 is CASSPQGATTEAFF. In DNA, the CDR3 is TGTGCCAGCAGTCCCCAGGGTGCGACCACTGAAGCTTTCTTT. The chain joins TRBV27 to TRBJ1-1, with D perhaps TRBD1 (5 bases). The CDR3 runs to 14 residues. Germline values: CDR1 MNHEY, CDR2 SMNVEV (reference sequence). With 5 bases removed from V and 4 bases from J, the gap between germline ends came to 14 bases.

This clonotype was detected many times. The rearrangement links TRBV6-5 to TRBJ1-1; D is unresolved. V lost 4 bases, J lost 5 bases, and 14 bases lay in between. The germline V gene has CDR1 MNHEY and CDR2 SVGAGI. The CDR3 contains 14 residues. CDR3 coding DNA: TGTGCCAGCAGTTTTGCTCCGGGAACGACTGAAGCTTTCTTT. Protein product: CASSFAPGTTEAFF.

Ten or more counts support this clonotype. The gene calls are TRBV6-1 and TRBJ2-1, with a tentative D call TRBD2 (6 bases). V shed 6 bases and J shed 5 bases, with 14 bases lying between them. This CDR3 has 14 amino acids. The germline V gene has CDR1 MNHNS and CDR2 SASEGT. Written as DNA, the CDR3 is TGTGCCAGCAGGGGCGGGACGGACAACAATGAGCAGTTCTTC. Translated: CASRGGTDNNEQFF.

This clonotype came up many times. The J gene is TRBJ2-1, the V gene TRBV7-2, with D tentatively TRBD1 or TRBD2 (5 bases each). The CDR3 runs to 13 residues. CDR1 and CDR2 (germline): SGHTA, FQGNSA. Trimming took off 3 bases at V and 6 bases at J, with 9 bases between the two ends. In DNA form, the CDR3 reads TGTGCCAGCAGCTTCGGGGCAGGCAATGAGCAGTTCTTC. Its translation is CASSFGAGNEQFF.

This clonotype was seen at least ten times. The chain links TRBV15 to TRBJ2-7; TRBD2 agrees at 12 bases. CDR3 length equals 15 residues. With 3 bases clipped from V and 2 bases from J, the junction kept 2 bases outside the gene matches. Germline CDR1 and CDR2: LNHNV and YYDKDF (reference sequence). Written as DNA, the CDR3 is TGTGCCACCAGCAGGACTAGCGGGAGTCCCTACGAGCAGTACTTC. The encoded protein is CATSRTSGSPYEQYF.

This clonotype was counted many times. This rearrangement joins TRBV2 to TRBJ2-3; 9 bases are a match to TRBD2. Germline V gene lookup returns CDR1 SNHLY and CDR2 FYNNEI. The V gene end was trimmed by 5 bases and the J gene end by 4 bases; junction bases not matched to a gene: 7. The CDR3 contains 15 residues. This CDR3 reads CASSMTSGGSDTQYF. The CDR3 DNA follows: TGTGCCAGCAGTATGACTAGCGGTGGTTCAGATACGCAGTATTTT. The complete variable domain, with remaining parts taken from reference TRBV2 and TRBJ2-3, reads EPEVTQTPSHQVTQMGQEVILRCVPISNHLYFYWYRQILGQKVEFLVSFYNNEISEKSEIFDDQFSVERPDGSNFTLKIRSTKLEDSAMYFCASSMTSGGSDTQYFGPGTRLTVL.

This clonotype appeared many times. This chain connects TRBV5-1 to TRBJ1-1, with no clear D. The germline V gene encodes CDR1 SGHRS and CDR2 YFSETQ. The CDR3 consists of 13 residues. V lost 4 bases and J 11 bases, leaving 18 bases between the germline ends. The CDR3: CASSRAQGSPAFF. The CDR3 coding sequence is TGCGCCAGCAGCCGGGCTCAAGGCAGTCCGGCTTTCTTT.

In its sample, this clonotype was seen many times. The chain has TRBV12-3 or TRBV12-4 and TRBJ2-2; D gene uncertain. The CDR3 is made up of 13 amino acids. V lost 2 bases and J 8 bases, leaving 9 bases between the germline ends. CDR3 protein: CASSLSVGGELFF. Written as DNA, the CDR3 is TGTGCCAGCAGTTTATCCGTGGGGGGGGAGCTGTTTTTT.